These T cell receptor beta chains were read from a single sample in a study of T cell repertoires in cytomegalovirus infection. TCRdb re-derived calls from the reads in MiXCR, one entry per CDR3 protein. The top ten clones hold around 6.5% of a sample with hundreds of thousands of distinct CDR3 sequences, approximately 6.7% of them seen once. The sequenced material came from PBMCs. The origin of the receptors is a human donor in good health (CMV status not recorded). Some clones in this sample may be carry-over from other donors' samples. The CDR3 runs from the conserved cysteine through the conserved F or W. The D gene is left open where the match is weak. Size is stated for part of the rows, as once, few or many counts, or as a class when the clone is expanded.

size	J	D	V	CDR3	DNA
many	TRBJ2-2	.	TRBV6-2/TRBV6-3	CASSYLSAGTGELFF	TGTGCCAGCAGTTACCTCTCCGCGGGCACCGGGGAGCTGTTTTTT
many	TRBJ2-2	.	TRBV9	CASKEGNTGELFF	TGTGCCAGTAAAGAGGGAAACACCGGGGAGCTGTTTTTT
many	TRBJ2-7	.	TRBV29-1	CSVEGYRGLEQYF	TGCAGCGTTGAAGGGTATCGGGGTCTGGAGCAGTACTTC
many	TRBJ2-7	.	TRBV14	CASSLGAIPIEQYF	TGTGCCAGCAGCCTGGGGGCAATTCCAATCGAGCAGTACTTC
many	TRBJ1-5	.	TRBV19	CASSIGGWDQPQHF	TGTGCCAGTAGTATAGGCGGGTGGGATCAGCCCCAGCATTTT
.	TRBJ2-1	.	TRBV6-1	CASSGLGGGGTYNEQFF	TGTGCCAGCAGTGGTTTAGGGGGAGGGGGGACCTACAATGAGCAGTTCTTC
.	TRBJ2-7	TRBD1	TRBV20-1	CSAKPVDRKIPYEQYF	TGCAGTGCTAAGCCAGTGGACAGGAAGATACCCTACGAGCAGTACTTC
.	TRBJ1-3	.	TRBV5-6	CASSLVDGATSGNTIYF	TGTGCCAGCAGCTTGGTAGACGGGGCAACCTCTGGAAACACCATATATTTT
once	TRBJ2-1	TRBD2	TRBV2	CANFFRTSGGSYHNEQFF	TGTGCCAACTTCTTTCGGACTAGCGGGGGGAGTTACCACAATGAGCAGTTCTTC
many	TRBJ2-1	TRBD1	TRBV15	CATGDTGVTYNEQFF	TGTGCCACGGGGGATACAGGGGTGACCTACAATGAGCAGTTCTTC
many	TRBJ2-5	.	TRBV7-8	CASSLEPGDETQYF	TGTGCCAGCAGCTTAGAACCCGGGGATGAGACCCAGTACTTC
.	TRBJ1-1	.	TRBV7-9	CASSLKQLSLNTEAFF	TGTGCCAGCAGCTTAAAACAGCTAAGCCTCAACACTGAAGCTTTCTTT
many	TRBJ1-5	.	TRBV12-3/TRBV12-4	CASSLGGQTNSNQPQHF	TGTGCCAGCAGTTTAGGGGGGCAGACTAACAGCAATCAGCCCCAGCATTTT
many	TRBJ2-1	TRBD1	TRBV6-1	CASRLPGDRENEQFF	TGTGCCAGCAGACTGCCCGGGGACAGGGAAAATGAGCAGTTCTTC
.	TRBJ1-1	.	TRBV4-3	CASSQESIGEAFF	TGCGCCAGCAGCCAAGAAAGTATCGGTGAAGCTTTCTTT
many	TRBJ1-1	.	TRBV28	CASSRNREAFF	TGTGCCAGCAGTCGGAACAGAGAAGCTTTCTTT
once	TRBJ1-6	.	TRBV10-3	CAISDRTTGSNSPLHF	TGTGCCATCAGTGATAGGACCACAGGGAGTAATTCACCCCTCCACTTT
many	TRBJ1-4	TRBD1	TRBV2	CASSEVQGAEKLFF	TGTGCCAGCAGTGAGGTCCAGGGGGCCGAAAAACTGTTTTTT
.	TRBJ1-5	.	TRBV6-6	CASSYGAEQHF	TGTGCCAGCAGTTACGGGGCAGAACAGCATTTT
few	TRBJ2-5	TRBD2	TRBV15	CATSRVASGKETQYF	TGTGCCACCAGCAGAGTCGCTAGCGGAAAAGAGACCCAGTACTTC
.	TRBJ2-7	.	TRBV12-3/TRBV12-4	CASSIGSKEGQYF	TGTGCCAGCAGTATCGGGTCGAAGGAGGGGCAGTACTTC
many	TRBJ1-3	TRBD1	TRBV28	CASSFIARGGNTIYF	TGTGCCAGCAGTTTCATTGCCAGGGGGGGAAACACCATATATTTT
.	TRBJ2-3	.	TRBV9	CASSVEIGTGTDTQYF	TGTGCCAGCAGCGTAGAGATCGGGACCGGGACAGATACGCAGTATTTT
many	TRBJ1-2	.	TRBV29-1	CSVETGNYGYTF	TGCAGCGTTGAAACAGGGAACTATGGCTACACCTTC
many	TRBJ2-3	.	TRBV28	CASSSRLTSLSTDTQYF	TGTGCCAGCAGTTCCCGTTTGACAAGCCTCAGCACAGATACGCAGTATTTT
many	TRBJ2-3	.	TRBV10-3	CAISVGGASTDTQYF	TGTGCCATCAGTGTAGGCGGGGCTAGCACAGATACGCAGTATTTT
few	TRBJ1-1	.	TRBV28	CASTVATLNTEAFF	TGTGCCAGCACAGTTGCTACGTTGAACACTGAAGCTTTCTTT
once	TRBJ2-5	TRBD2	TRBV7-8	CASSLVPSGGRRETQYF	TGTGCCAGCAGCTTAGTGCCTAGCGGGGGACGAAGGGAGACCCAGTACTTC
.	TRBJ1-4	TRBD1	TRBV6-6	CASITTGGGEKLFF	TGTGCCAGCATTACGACAGGGGGCGGTGAAAAACTGTTTTTT
many	TRBJ1-6	.	TRBV7-2	CASSLPNSPLHF	TGTGCCAGCAGCTTGCCTAATTCACCCCTCCACTTT
many	TRBJ1-5	.	TRBV7-8	CASSLNGPETQHF	TGTGCCAGCAGCCTGAACGGGCCCGAGACCCAGCATTTT
.	TRBJ2-4	.	TRBV6-2/TRBV6-3	CASSEILAKNIQYF	TGTGCCAGCAGCGAAATCCTAGCCAAAAACATTCAGTACTTC
few	TRBJ2-3	.	TRBV9	CASSETGQPTDTQYF	TGTGCCAGCAGCGAGACGGGACAACCAACAGATACGCAGTATTTT
many	TRBJ2-1	.	TRBV6-2/TRBV6-3	CATRRGLSYNEQFF	TGTGCCACCCGACGTGGGCTCTCCTACAATGAGCAGTTCTTC
many	TRBJ2-2	TRBD2	TRBV12-3/TRBV12-4	CASSRRGGETGELFF	TGTGCCAGCAGCCGACGGGGGGGCGAGACCGGGGAGCTGTTTTTT
.	TRBJ2-5	TRBD2	TRBV20-1	CSAPSDSGATQYF	TGCAGTGCTCCTTCGGATAGCGGGGCTACCCAGTACTTC
many	TRBJ2-1	.	TRBV29-1	CTVHAKIGNEQFF	TGCACGGTCCACGCCAAGATAGGGAATGAGCAGTTCTTC
.	TRBJ1-3	.	TRBV25-1	CASSATGSSGNTIYF	TGTGCCAGCAGTGCCACAGGGAGTTCGGGAAACACCATATATTTT
many	TRBJ1-2	TRBD1	TRBV7-9	CASSFGDREVSGYTF	TGTGCCAGCAGCTTCGGGGACAGGGAGGTTTCCGGCTACACCTTC
many	TRBJ1-4	TRBD1	TRBV29-1	CSGWTGDEKLFF	TGCAGCGGCTGGACAGGGGATGAAAAACTGTTTTTT
many	TRBJ1-2	.	TRBV7-2	CASSFGRGYGYTF	TGTGCCAGCAGCTTTGGTCGTGGCTATGGCTACACCTTC
many	TRBJ1-6	TRBD1	TRBV6-2/TRBV6-3	CATTDRAMVSPLHF	TGTGCCACAACCGACAGGGCGATGGTGTCACCCCTCCACTTT
many	TRBJ2-2	.	TRBV11-3	CASSSASGGELFF	TGTGCCAGCAGCTCCGCATCGGGCGGGGAGCTGTTTTTT
many	TRBJ2-1	.	TRBV29-1	CSVRDNNEQFF	TGCAGCGTCCGCGATAACAATGAGCAGTTCTTC
many	TRBJ1-1	.	TRBV7-2	CASSLGFQNTEAFF	TGTGCCAGCAGCTTGGGCTTCCAGAACACTGAAGCTTTCTTT
many	TRBJ2-4	TRBD2	TRBV7-2	CASRFPGGRNIQYF	TGTGCCAGCAGATTTCCGGGCGGGAGAAACATTCAGTACTTC
many	TRBJ1-3	.	TRBV29-1	CSVGAAGNTIYF	TGCAGCGTTGGGGCGGCAGGAAACACCATATATTTT
many	TRBJ1-5	.	TRBV23-1	CASSLRGSSNQPQHF	TGCGCCAGCAGTCTTCGGGGGAGTAGCAATCAGCCCCAGCATTTT
many	TRBJ2-7	.	TRBV7-3	CASSPSGLEQYF	TGTGCCAGCAGCCCTTCAGGGCTCGAGCAGTACTTC
many	TRBJ2-1	TRBD2	TRBV7-3	CASSSLAASSYNEQFF	TGTGCCAGCAGCTCCCTAGCGGCAAGCTCCTACAATGAGCAGTTCTTC
many	TRBJ2-3	.	TRBV25-1	CASSESFLTDTQYF	TGTGCCAGCAGTGAATCTTTCCTCACAGATACGCAGTATTTT
many	TRBJ2-5	.	TRBV20-1	CSASWGAVGETQYF	TGCAGTGCTAGCTGGGGGGCGGTAGGAGAGACCCAGTACTTC
many	TRBJ1-4	.	TRBV7-9	CASSSFREHSNEKLFF	TGTGCCAGCAGCTCCTTTAGGGAGCATTCTAATGAAAAACTGTTTTTT
many	TRBJ2-5	.	TRBV7-2	CASSQMSGAGAGTQYF	TGTGCCAGCAGCCAAATGAGTGGGGCGGGTGCGGGGACCCAGTACTTC
many	TRBJ1-1	TRBD1	TRBV5-1	CASSLYPGGNTEAFF	TGCGCCAGCAGCTTGTATCCAGGGGGGAACACTGAAGCTTTCTTT
many	TRBJ1-4	.	TRBV27	CASSSQRATNEKLFF	TGTGCCAGCAGCAGTCAACGGGCAACTAATGAAAAACTGTTTTTT
many	TRBJ1-6	.	TRBV28	CASSLRGKGPNSPLHF	TGTGCCAGCAGTTTACGGGGGAAGGGCCCTAATTCACCCCTCCACTTT
many	TRBJ1-3	.	TRBV4-1	CASSQLLGAISGNTIYF	TGCGCCAGCAGCCAACTGCTGGGGGCGATCTCTGGAAACACCATATATTTT
many	TRBJ2-3	.	TRBV7-6	CASSKLQGFDTDTQYF	TGTGCCAGCAGCAAATTACAGGGTTTCGACACAGATACGCAGTATTTT
.	TRBJ1-1	.	TRBV20-1	CSAFPGRLNTEAFF	TGCAGTGCTTTCCCGGGCCGGCTGAACACTGAAGCTTTCTTT